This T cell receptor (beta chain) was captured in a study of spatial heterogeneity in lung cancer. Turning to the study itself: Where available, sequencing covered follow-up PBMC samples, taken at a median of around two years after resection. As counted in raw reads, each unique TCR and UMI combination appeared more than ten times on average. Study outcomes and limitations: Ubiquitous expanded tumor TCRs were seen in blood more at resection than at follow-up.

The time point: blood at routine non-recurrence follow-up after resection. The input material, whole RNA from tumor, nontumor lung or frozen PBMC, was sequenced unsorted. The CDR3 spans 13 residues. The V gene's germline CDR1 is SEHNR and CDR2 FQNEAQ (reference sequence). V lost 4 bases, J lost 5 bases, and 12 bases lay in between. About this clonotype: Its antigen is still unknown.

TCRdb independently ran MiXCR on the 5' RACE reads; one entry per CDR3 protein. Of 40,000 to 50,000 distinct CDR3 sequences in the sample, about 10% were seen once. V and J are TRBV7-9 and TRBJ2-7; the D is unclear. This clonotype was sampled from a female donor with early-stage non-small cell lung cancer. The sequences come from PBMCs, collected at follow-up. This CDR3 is CASSYSATHEQYF. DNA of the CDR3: TGTGCCAGCAGCTACTCCGCGACCCACGAGCAGTACTTC. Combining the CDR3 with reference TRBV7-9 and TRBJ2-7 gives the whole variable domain DTGVSQNPRHKITKRGQNVTFRCDPISEHNRLYWYRQTLGQGPEFLTYFQNEAQLEKSRLLSDRFSAERPKGSFSTLEIQRTEQGDSAMYLCASSYSATHEQYFGPGTRLTVT.